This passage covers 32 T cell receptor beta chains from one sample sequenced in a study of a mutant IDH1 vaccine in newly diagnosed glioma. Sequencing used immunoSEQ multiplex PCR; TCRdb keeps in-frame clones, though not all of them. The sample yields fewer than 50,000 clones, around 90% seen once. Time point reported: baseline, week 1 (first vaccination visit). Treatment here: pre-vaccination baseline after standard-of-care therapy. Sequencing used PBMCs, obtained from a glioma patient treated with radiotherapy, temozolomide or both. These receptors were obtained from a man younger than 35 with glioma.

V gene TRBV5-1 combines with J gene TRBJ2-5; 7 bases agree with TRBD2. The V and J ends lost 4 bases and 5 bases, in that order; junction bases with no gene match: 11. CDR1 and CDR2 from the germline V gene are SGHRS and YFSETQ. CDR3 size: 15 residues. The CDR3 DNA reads TGCGCCAGCAGCCCCCGGGTTGGCGGGAGTGAGACCCAGTACTTC. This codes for CASSPRVGGSETQYF.

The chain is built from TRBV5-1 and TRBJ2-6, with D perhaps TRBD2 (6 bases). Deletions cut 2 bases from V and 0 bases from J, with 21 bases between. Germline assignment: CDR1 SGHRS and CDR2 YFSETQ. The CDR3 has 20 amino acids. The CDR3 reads CASSLHSLGGSSSGANVLTF. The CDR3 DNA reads TGCGCCAGCAGCTTACACTCCTTGGGAGGCTCAAGCTCTGGGGCCAACGTCCTGACTTTC.

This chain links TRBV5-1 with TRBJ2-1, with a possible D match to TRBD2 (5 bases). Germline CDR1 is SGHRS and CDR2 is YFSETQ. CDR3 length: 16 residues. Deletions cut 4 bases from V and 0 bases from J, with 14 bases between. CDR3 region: CASSRGRASSYNEQFF. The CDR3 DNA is TGCGCCAGCAGCCGAGGGCGGGCGAGCTCCTACAATGAGCAGTTCTTC.

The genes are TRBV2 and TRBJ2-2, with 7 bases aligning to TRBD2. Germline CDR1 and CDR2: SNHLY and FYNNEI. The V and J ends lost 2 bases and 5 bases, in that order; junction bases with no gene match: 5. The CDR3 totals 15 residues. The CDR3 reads CASSETSRGTGELFF. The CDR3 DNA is TGTGCCAGCAGTGAAACCTCGCGGGGGACCGGGGAGCTGTTTTTT.

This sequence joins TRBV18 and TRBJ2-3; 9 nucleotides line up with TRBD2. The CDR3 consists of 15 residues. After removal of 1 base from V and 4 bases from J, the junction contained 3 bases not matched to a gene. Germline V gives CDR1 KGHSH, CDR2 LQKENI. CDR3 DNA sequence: TGTGCCAGCTCACCACTAGCGGGAGATCCAGATACGCAGTATTTT. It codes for CASSPLAGDPDTQYF.

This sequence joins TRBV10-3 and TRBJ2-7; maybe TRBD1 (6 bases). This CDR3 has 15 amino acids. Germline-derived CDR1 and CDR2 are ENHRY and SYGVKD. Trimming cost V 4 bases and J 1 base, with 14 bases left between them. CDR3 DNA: TGTGCCATCAGTGCCGGACAGCTACAGTCCTACGAGCAGTACTTC. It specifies CAISAGQLQSYEQYF.

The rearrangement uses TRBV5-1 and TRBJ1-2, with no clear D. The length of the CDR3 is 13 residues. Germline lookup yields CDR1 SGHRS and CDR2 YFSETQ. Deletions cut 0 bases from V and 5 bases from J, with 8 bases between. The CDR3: CASSLDGLYGYTF. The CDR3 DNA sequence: TGCGCCAGCAGCTTGGACGGATTATATGGCTACACCTTC.

In DNA form, the CDR3 reads TGTGCCAGCAGGAGGGCGTCCTCCTATAATTCACCCCTCCACTTT. This gives the protein CASRRASSYNSPLHF. The chain is built from TRBV27 and TRBJ1-6; D is unclear. The CDR3 has 15 residues. V shed 6 bases and J shed 0 bases, with 9 bases lying between them. In germline, CDR1 is MNHEY, CDR2 SMNVEV (reference sequence).

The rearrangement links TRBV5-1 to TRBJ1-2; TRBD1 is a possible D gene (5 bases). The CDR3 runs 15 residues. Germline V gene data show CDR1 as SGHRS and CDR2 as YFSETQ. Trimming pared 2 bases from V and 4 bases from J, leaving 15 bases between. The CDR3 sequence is CASSFQGERAYGYTF. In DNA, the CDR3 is TGCGCCAGCAGCTTCCAAGGGGAACGAGCCTATGGCTACACCTTC. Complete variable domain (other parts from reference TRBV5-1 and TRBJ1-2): KAGVTQTPRYLIKTRGQQVTLSCSPISGHRSVSWYQQTPGQGLQFLFEYFSETQRNKGNFPGRFSGRQFSNSRSEMNVSTLELGDSALYLCASSFQGERAYGYTFGSGTRLTVV.

The CDR3 DNA sequence: TGTGCCAGCAGCTTGTTGGGGACTAGCGGGACCGGGGAGCTGTTTTTT. This codes for CASSLLGTSGTGELFF. The rearrangement uses TRBV5-5 and TRBJ2-2; 12 bases match TRBD2. The CDR3 has 16 amino acids. Germline V lookup: CDR1 SGHKS, CDR2 YYEKEE (reference sequence). J was trimmed by 5 bases and V by 1 base; bases with no gene match: 3. Supplemented by reference TRBV5-5 and TRBJ2-2, the full variable domain reads DAGVTQSPTHLIKTRGQQVTLRCSPISGHKSVSWYQQVLGQGPQFIFQYYEKEERGRGNFPDRFSARQFPNYSSELNVNALLLGDSALYLCASSLLGTSGTGELFFGEGSRLTVL.

The CDR3 loop is CASSLSYRLTQYF. The CDR3 DNA reads as TGTGCCAGCAGTTTATCCTATCGGTTGACCCAGTACTTC. V is TRBV28 and J is TRBJ2-5, with D hard to call. The germline V gene encodes CDR1 MDHEN and CDR2 SYDVKM. The CDR3 covers 13 residues. V was shortened by 1 base and J by 7 bases, with 10 bases between the two germline ends.

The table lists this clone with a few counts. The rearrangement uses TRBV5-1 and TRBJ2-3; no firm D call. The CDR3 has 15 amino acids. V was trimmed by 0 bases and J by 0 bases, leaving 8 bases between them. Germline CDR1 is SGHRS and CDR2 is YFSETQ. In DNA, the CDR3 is TGCGCCAGCAGCTTGGGAGGCCCTAGCACAGATACGCAGTATTTT. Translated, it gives CASSLGGPSTDTQYF.

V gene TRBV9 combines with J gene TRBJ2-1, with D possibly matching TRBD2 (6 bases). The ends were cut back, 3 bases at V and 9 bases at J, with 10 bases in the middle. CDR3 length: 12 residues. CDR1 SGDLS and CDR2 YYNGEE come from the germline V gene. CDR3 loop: CASSGLGGEQFF. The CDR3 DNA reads TGTGCCAGCAGCGGTCTCGGGGGTGAGCAGTTCTTC.

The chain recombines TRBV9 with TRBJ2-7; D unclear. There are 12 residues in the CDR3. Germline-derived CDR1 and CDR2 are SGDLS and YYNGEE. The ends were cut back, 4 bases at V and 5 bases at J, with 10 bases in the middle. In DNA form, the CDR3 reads TGTGCCAGCAGCAACGATCAGGACGAGCAGTACTTC. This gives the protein CASSNDQDEQYF.

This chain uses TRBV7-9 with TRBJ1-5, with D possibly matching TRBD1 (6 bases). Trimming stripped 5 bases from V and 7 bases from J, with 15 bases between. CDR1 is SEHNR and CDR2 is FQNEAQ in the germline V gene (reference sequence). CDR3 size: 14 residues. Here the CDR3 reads CASSPSGVEQPQHF. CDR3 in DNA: TGTGCCAGCAGCCCGTCAGGGGTGGAACAGCCCCAGCATTTT.

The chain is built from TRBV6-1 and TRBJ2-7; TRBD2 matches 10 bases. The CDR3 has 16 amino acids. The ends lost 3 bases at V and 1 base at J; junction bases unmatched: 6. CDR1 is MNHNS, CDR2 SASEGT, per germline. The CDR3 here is CASSEGSGRRSYEQYF. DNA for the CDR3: TGTGCCAGCAGTGAGGGTAGCGGGAGGAGGTCCTACGAGCAGTACTTC.

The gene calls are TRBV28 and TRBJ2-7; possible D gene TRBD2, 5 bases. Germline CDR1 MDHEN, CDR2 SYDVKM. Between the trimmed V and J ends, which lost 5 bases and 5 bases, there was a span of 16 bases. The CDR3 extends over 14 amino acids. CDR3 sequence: CASSPAGQGHEQYF. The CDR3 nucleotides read TGTGCCAGCAGTCCTGCGGGCCAAGGCCACGAGCAGTACTTC.

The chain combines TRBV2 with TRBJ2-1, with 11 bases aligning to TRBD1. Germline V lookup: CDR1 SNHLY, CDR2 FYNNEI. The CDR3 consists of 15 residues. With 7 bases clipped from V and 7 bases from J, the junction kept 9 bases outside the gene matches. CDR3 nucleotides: TGTGCCAGCACCACCGGGACAGGGGGAGGGAATGAGCAGTTCTTC. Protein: CASTTGTGGGNEQFF.

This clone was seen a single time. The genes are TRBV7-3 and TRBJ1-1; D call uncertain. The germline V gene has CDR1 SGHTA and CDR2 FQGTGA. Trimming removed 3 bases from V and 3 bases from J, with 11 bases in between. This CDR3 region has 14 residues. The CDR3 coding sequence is TGTGCCAGCAGCTTGGACGGTGGGGACACTGAAGCTTTCTTT. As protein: CASSLDGGDTEAFF.

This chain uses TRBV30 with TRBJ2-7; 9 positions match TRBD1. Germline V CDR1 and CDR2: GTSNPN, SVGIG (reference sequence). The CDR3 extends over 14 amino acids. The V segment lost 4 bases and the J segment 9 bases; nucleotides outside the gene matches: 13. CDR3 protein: CAWKTRDRVSGQYF. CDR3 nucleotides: TGTGCCTGGAAAACCCGGGACAGGGTCTCTGGGCAGTACTTC.

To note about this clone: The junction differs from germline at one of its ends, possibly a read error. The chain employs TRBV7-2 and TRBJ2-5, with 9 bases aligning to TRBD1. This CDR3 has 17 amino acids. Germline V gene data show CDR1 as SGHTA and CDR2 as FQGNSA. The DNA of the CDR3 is TGTGCCAGCAGCTTAGTTGGGACAGGGATTTCTCAAGGGACCCAGTACTTC. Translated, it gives CASSLVGTGISQGTQYF.

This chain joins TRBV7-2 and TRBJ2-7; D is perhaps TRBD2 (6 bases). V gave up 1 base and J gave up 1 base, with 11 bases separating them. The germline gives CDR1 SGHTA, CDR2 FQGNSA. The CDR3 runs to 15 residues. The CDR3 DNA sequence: TGTGCCAGCAGCTTAGACGGAGGGGCTTCCTACGAGCAGTACTTC. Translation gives CASSLDGGASYEQYF.

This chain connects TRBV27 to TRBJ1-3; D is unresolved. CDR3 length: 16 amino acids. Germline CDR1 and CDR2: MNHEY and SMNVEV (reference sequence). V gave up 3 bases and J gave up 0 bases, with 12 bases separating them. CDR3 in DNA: TGTGCCAGCAGTTTGAATTGGGATAGCTCTGGAAACACCATATATTTT. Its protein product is CASSLNWDSSGNTIYF.

CDR3 DNA sequence: TGTGCCAGCAGCTTAGGGGTCAGTAAAGGCGAGCAGTACTTC. Amino acid sequence: CASSLGVSKGEQYF. The chain links TRBV11-2 to TRBJ2-7; the D is unclear. Germline lookup yields CDR1 SGHAT and CDR2 FQNNGV. Trimming left V 1 base short and J 6 bases short, with 13 bases between. CDR3 size: 14 residues. The complete variable domain, with remaining parts taken from reference TRBV11-2 and TRBJ2-7, reads EAGVAQSPRYKIIEKRQSVAFWCNPISGHATLYWYQQILGQGPKLLIQFQNNGVVDDSQLPKDRFSAERLKGVDSTLKIQPAKLEDSAVYLCASSLGVSKGEQYFGPGTRLTVT.

CDR3: CASRFHGATNEKLFF. The CDR3 nucleotides read TGTGCCAGCAGATTCCACGGAGCAACTAATGAAAAACTGTTTTTT. This chain joins TRBV6-5 and TRBJ1-4; D not certain. Germline assignment: CDR1 MNHEY and CDR2 SVGAGI. CDR3 length equals 15 residues. Trimming took 6 bases from V and 0 from J, leaving 11 bases between them.

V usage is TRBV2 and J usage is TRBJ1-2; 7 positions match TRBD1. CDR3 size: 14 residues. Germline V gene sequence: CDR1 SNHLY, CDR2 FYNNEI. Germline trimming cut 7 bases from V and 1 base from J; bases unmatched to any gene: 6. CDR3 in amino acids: CASKPGQLNYGYTF. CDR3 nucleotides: TGTGCCAGCAAACCGGGACAGCTTAACTATGGCTACACCTTC.

The CDR3 reads CASSSGALSYNEQFF. The DNA of the CDR3 is TGTGCCAGCAGTTCAGGGGCTCTCTCCTACAATGAGCAGTTCTTC. The genes are TRBV28 and TRBJ2-1, with D tentatively TRBD1 (6 bases). The CDR3 has 15 amino acids. Germline CDR1 reads MDHEN; CDR2 reads SYDVKM. V was pared by 4 bases and J by 0 bases, with 10 bases between. The full variable domain, its missing parts supplied by reference TRBV28 and TRBJ2-1, is DVKVTQSSRYLVKRTGEKVFLECVQDMDHENMFWYRQDPGLGLRLIYFSYDVKMKEKGDIPEGYSVSREKKERFSLILESASTNQTSMYLCASSSGALSYNEQFFGPGTRLTVL.

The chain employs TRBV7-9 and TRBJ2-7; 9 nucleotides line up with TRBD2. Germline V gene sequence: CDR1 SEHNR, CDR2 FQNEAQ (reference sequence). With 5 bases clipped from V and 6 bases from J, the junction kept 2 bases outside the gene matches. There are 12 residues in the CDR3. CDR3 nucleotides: TGTGCCAGCAGCCGAGCGGGGGGCGAGCAGTACTTC. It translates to CASSRAGGEQYF.

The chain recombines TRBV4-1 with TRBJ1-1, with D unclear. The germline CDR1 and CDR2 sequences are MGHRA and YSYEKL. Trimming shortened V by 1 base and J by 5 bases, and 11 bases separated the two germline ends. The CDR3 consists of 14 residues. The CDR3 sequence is CASSQGWGGTEAFF. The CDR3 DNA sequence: TGCGCCAGCAGCCAAGGATGGGGAGGAACTGAAGCTTTCTTT.

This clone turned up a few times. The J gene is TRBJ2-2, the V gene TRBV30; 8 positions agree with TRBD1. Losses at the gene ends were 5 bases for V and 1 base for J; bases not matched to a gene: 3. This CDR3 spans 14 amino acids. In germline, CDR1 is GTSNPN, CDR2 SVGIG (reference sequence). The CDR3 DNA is TGTGCCTGGGCAGGGGGCTTGAACACCGGGGAGCTGTTTTTT. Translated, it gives CAWAGGLNTGELFF.

In nucleotides, the CDR3 is TGTGCCAGTAGTATGGTGGCATCGAGAGGCACTGAAGCTTTCTTT. This translates into CASSMVASRGTEAFF. The chain recombines TRBV19 with TRBJ1-1; D is unresolved. Germline CDR1 reads LNHDA; CDR2 reads SQIVND (reference sequence). CDR3 length equals 15 residues. V lost 3 bases to trimming and J lost 4 bases, with 15 bases between them.

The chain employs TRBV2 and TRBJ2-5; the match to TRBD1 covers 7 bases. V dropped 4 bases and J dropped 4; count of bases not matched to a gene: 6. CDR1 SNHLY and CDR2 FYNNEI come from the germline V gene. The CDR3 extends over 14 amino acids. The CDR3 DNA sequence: TGTGCCAGCAGTGGCCAGACAGGGCGAGAGACCCAGTACTTC. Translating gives CASSGQTGRETQYF. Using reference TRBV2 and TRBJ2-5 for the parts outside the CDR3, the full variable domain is EPEVTQTPSHQVTQMGQEVILRCVPISNHLYFYWYRQILGQKVEFLVSFYNNEISEKSEIFDDQFSVERPDGSNFTLKIRSTKLEDSAMYFCASSGQTGRETQYFGPGTRLLVL.